Only one count was recorded for the clone carrying this T cell receptor beta chain. This sample is drawn from a study of blood T cell repertoires in COVID-19. For the study at large: Samples taken during acute and convalescent COVID-19 were collected in the United States, Italy and Spain.

Recruitment covered about 25 US areas and drew participants whose ages spanned about 18 to 90 years. The CDR3 runs 14 residues. Germline V CDR1 and CDR2: SGHRS, YFSETQ. J gave up 8 bases and V 4 bases, and 5 bases lay outside the gene matches. In the authors' workflow: How many nucleated cells were present was estimated from reference gene primer amplification. Measured with immunoSEQ multiplex PCR; TCRdb has only the in-frame clones, and not every one. V, J and clone size were drawn from that table, and D and trimming were deduced from the DNA. The data hold about 270,000 clones, with 80% to 90% observed a single time.

This receptor was taken from a woman under 30 who had recovered from COVID-19. The V gene is TRBV5-1, the J gene TRBJ1-4; 10 positions agree with TRBD1. Sequencing was performed on PBMCs or T cells enriched from blood (not recorded which). The CDR3 region is CASSLTGGMEKLFF. The CDR3 DNA reads as TGCGCCAGCAGCCTGACAGGGGGCATGGAAAAACTGTTTTTT.